The 27 T cell receptor beta chains in this list originate from one sample, sequenced in a study of T-cell memory formation after mild COVID-19. Via MiXCR, TCRdb re-called the 5' RACE reads, giving one row per CDR3 protein. This sample yields about 200,000 distinct CDR3 sequences, of which more than 8% are seen a single time; around 3.3% belongs to the top ten. The sequencing input was PBMCs or a T cell subset sorted from them (not recorded which). The source of these receptors is a man aged 18 to 30 who had mild COVID-19 (a few samples of this study predate the infection). Cell type and time point are not known.

This clonotype was recorded many times. J is TRBJ2-1 and V is TRBV11-2; D perhaps matches TRBD2 (5 bases). The CDR3 length is 15 residues. Deletions cut 6 bases from V and 6 bases from J, with 18 bases between. CDR1 is SGHAT, CDR2 FQNNGV, per germline. The CDR3 region is CASRVPVRRSNEQFF. DNA of the CDR3: TGTGCCAGCAGGGTACCGGTAAGGAGGAGCAATGAGCAGTTCTTC.

This clonotype was detected many times. A read error may produce the germline difference seen at one junction end. CDR3 loop: CATSIATNEKLFF. The CDR3 bases are TGTGCCACCAGTATTGCAACTAATGAAAAACTGTTTTTT. This chain uses TRBV12-3 or TRBV12-4 with TRBJ1-4; D is unresolved. The CDR3 is 13 residues long.

By sample share, this clonotype is medium-sized. The chain joins TRBV7-9 to TRBJ2-4, with D possibly being TRBD2 (5 bases). The germline V and J ends were trimmed by 2 bases and 1 base, with 6 bases remaining between them. The CDR3 contains 14 residues. Per germline, CDR1 SEHNR and CDR2 FQNEAQ (reference sequence). The CDR3: CASSLRGAKNIQYF. In DNA form, the CDR3 reads TGTGCCAGCAGCTTAAGAGGGGCCAAAAACATTCAGTACTTC. Full variable domain (missing parts from reference TRBV7-9 and TRBJ2-4): DTGVSQNPRHKITKRGQNVTFRCDPISEHNRLYWYRQTLGQGPEFLTYFQNEAQLEKSRLLSDRFSAERPKGSFSTLEIQRTEQGDSAMYLCASSLRGAKNIQYFGAGTRLSVL.

This clonotype has at least ten counts. The genes are TRBV20-1 and TRBJ2-2, with TRBD2 as a possible D gene (7 bases). The CDR3 is made up of 14 amino acids. V lost 6 bases to trimming and J lost 4 bases, with 15 bases between them. The germline gives CDR1 DFQATT, CDR2 SNEGSKA (reference sequence). The CDR3 coding sequence is TGCAGTGCCGCTCGGGGGGCGGTCACCGGGGAGCTGTTTTTT. Translated: CSAARGAVTGELFF.

The chain combines TRBV7-6 with TRBJ2-1; no reliable D call. The CDR3 spans 16 residues. Trimming took off 0 bases at V and 3 bases at J, with 12 bases between the two ends. CDR1 SGHVS and CDR2 FNYEAQ come from the germline V gene. Here the CDR3 DNA reads TGTGCCAGCAGCTTAGCTAGTACCTCTAACTACAATGAGCAGTTCTTC. Protein sequence: CASSLASTSNYNEQFF.

This clonotype has only a few counts. This rearrangement joins TRBV18 to TRBJ2-5; D is perhaps TRBD1 (5 bases). CDR1 and CDR2 from the germline V gene are KGHSH and LQKENI. This CDR3 has 14 amino acids. The ends were cut back, 2 bases at V and 5 bases at J, with 12 bases in the middle. The CDR3 DNA reads TGTGCCAGCTCACCAACAGGCCCTGGGGAGACCCAGTACTTC. Translating it yields CASSPTGPGETQYF.

J is TRBJ1-2 and V is TRBV6-2 or TRBV6-3; the D is unclear. Germline-derived CDR1 and CDR2 are MNHEY and SVGEGT. V lost 0 bases and J lost 5, with 7 bases in between. The CDR3 runs 13 residues. The CDR3 region has the DNA TGTGCCAGCAGTTACTCGTCCCAGTATGGCTACACCTTC. Amino acid sequence: CASSYSSQYGYTF.

V usage is TRBV28 and J usage is TRBJ1-2; no clear D. Trimming removed 4 bases from V and 4 bases from J, with 7 bases in between. Germline values: CDR1 MDHEN, CDR2 SYDVKM. The CDR3 runs to 12 residues. The CDR3 coding sequence is TGTGCCAGCAGTTGGGGAACCTATGGCTACACCTTC. This encodes CASSWGTYGYTF.

This clonotype came up a few times. The chain has TRBV7-2 and TRBJ2-5; D is undetermined. Germline CDR1 reads SGHTA; CDR2 reads FQGNSA. The CDR3 runs 12 residues. V was trimmed by 5 bases and J by 4 bases, leaving 8 bases between them. The CDR3 coding sequence is TGTGCCAGCAGCAACAGACTAGAGACCCAGTACTTC. Translation: CASSNRLETQYF.

The chain is built from TRBV20-1 and TRBJ2-7; D not certain. V was trimmed by 5 bases and J by 2 bases, leaving 10 bases between them. This CDR3 has 12 amino acids. Germline assignment: CDR1 DFQATT and CDR2 SNEGSKA (reference sequence). CDR3 in DNA: TGCAGTGCTGGCTCCCGGGCCTACGAGCAGTACTTC. Protein: CSAGSRAYEQYF.

The genes are TRBV4-3 and TRBJ2-3; no clear D. The CDR3 length is 15 residues. CDR1 is LGHNA and CDR2 is YSLEER in the germline V gene. V was trimmed by 3 bases and J by 0 bases, leaving 10 bases between them. The CDR3 DNA is TGCGCCAGCAGCCAGCGACCCACGAGCACAGATACGCAGTATTTT. It is translated as CASSQRPTSTDTQYF.

This clonotype has a count of ten or more. V is TRBV27 and J is TRBJ1-4, with unresolved D. The CDR3 loop spans 14 amino acids. With 3 bases removed from V and 7 bases from J, the gap between germline ends came to 12 bases. CDR1 is MNHEY and CDR2 is SMNVEV in the germline V gene (reference sequence). In DNA, the CDR3 is TGTGCCAGCAGTTTTTCCCGCGATCCTGAAAAACTGTTTTTT. Protein: CASSFSRDPEKLFF.

The V and J genes are TRBV7-2 and TRBJ2-3; possibly TRBD2 for D (5 bases). Trimming stripped 5 bases from V and 6 bases from J, with 12 bases between. Germline V gene sequence: CDR1 SGHTA, CDR2 FQGNSA. The CDR3 covers 13 residues. The CDR3 DNA is TGTGCCAGCAGCCCAACTAGGGCTGATACGCAGTATTTT. This translates into CASSPTRADTQYF.

This clonotype was counted ten times or more. V usage is TRBV12-3 or TRBV12-4 and J usage is TRBJ2-3; 10 nucleotides agree with TRBD2. The CDR3 extends over 16 amino acids. With 2 bases clipped from V and 2 bases from J, the junction kept 4 bases outside the gene matches. CDR3 region: CASSLRLAGVTDTQYF. The CDR3 DNA reads as TGTGCCAGCAGTTTAAGGCTAGCGGGGGTCACAGATACGCAGTATTTT.

This clonotype was counted a few times. The chain couples TRBV7-2 to TRBJ1-1, with D maybe TRBD1 (6 bases). From germline, CDR1 is SGHTA and CDR2 FQGNSA. V was trimmed by 5 bases and J by 4 bases, leaving 17 bases between them. This CDR3 has 15 residues. The CDR3 loop is CASSHTTGGSTEAFF. CDR3 nucleotide sequence: TGTGCCAGCAGCCACACCACGGGGGGCTCCACTGAAGCTTTCTTT.

The chain carries TRBV18 and TRBJ2-5; TRBD2 aligns across 8 bases. The V and J ends lost 3 bases and 5 bases, in that order; junction bases with no gene match: 8. Per germline, CDR1 KGHSH and CDR2 LQKENI. CDR3 length equals 15 residues. CDR3: CASSPAGGSRETQYF. CDR3 DNA sequence: TGTGCCAGCTCACCCGCGGGGGGTAGCCGGGAGACCCAGTACTTC. The full variable domain, in which reference TRBV18 and TRBJ2-5 provide the parts outside the CDR3, is NAGVMQNPRHLVRRRGQEARLRCSPMKGHSHVYWYRQLPEEGLKFMVYLQKENIIDESGMPKERFSAEFPKEGPSILRIQQVVRGDSAAYFCASSPAGGSRETQYFGPGTRLLVL.

The chain joins TRBV7-8 to TRBJ1-1; D ambiguous. With 1 base removed from V and 6 bases from J, the gap between germline ends came to 21 bases. Germline CDR1 reads SGHVS; CDR2 reads FQNEAQ. The CDR3 covers 17 residues. CDR3 amino acids: CASSLVMDDGEEAEAFF. In DNA, the CDR3 is TGTGCCAGCAGCTTAGTCATGGACGACGGGGAGGAGGCTGAAGCTTTCTTT.

A single count supports this clonotype. This sequence joins TRBV10-3 and TRBJ2-5; D is possibly TRBD1 (6 bases). Looked up from germline, CDR1 is ENHRY and CDR2 is SYGVKD. The CDR3 runs to 11 residues. With 3 bases removed from V and 7 bases from J, the gap between germline ends came to 6 bases. The CDR3 reads CAISDRGTQYF. DNA of the CDR3: TGTGCCATCAGTGACAGGGGGACCCAGTACTTC.

This clonotype was counted only a few times. The chain links TRBV27 to TRBJ2-3; possibly TRBD1 or TRBD2 for D (5 bases each). From germline, CDR1 is MNHEY and CDR2 SMNVEV (reference sequence). Trimming left V 10 bases short and J 4 bases short, with 15 bases between. CDR3 length: 13 residues. The DNA of the CDR3 is TGTGCCACCCAGCCCCAGGGAGCAGATACGCAGTATTTT. Encoded protein: CATQPQGADTQYF.

This rearrangement joins TRBV29-1 to TRBJ2-3; D uncertain. Germline CDR1 SQVTM, CDR2 ANQGSEA. Trimming cost V 0 bases and J 3 bases, with 13 bases left between them. The CDR3 runs 15 residues. CDR3 in amino acids: CSVEDGRVATDTQYF. The CDR3 DNA is TGCAGCGTTGAAGATGGGCGCGTGGCAACAGATACGCAGTATTTT.

V gene TRBV20-1 combines with J gene TRBJ1-4; the match to TRBD1 covers 9 bases. J was trimmed by 7 bases and V by 2 bases; bases with no gene match: 8. Germline V CDR1 and CDR2: DFQATT, SNEGSKA (reference sequence). The length of the CDR3 is 15 residues. The CDR3 coding sequence is TGCAGTGCTAGACCAGAGACAGGGGGGCGTGAAAAACTGTTTTTT. Amino acids: CSARPETGGREKLFF.

Comments on this clonotype: A read error may be the cause here, since a much bigger clone is one base away. The chain links TRBV6-5 to TRBJ2-1, with 10 positions matching TRBD2. CDR3 length: 16 residues. With 4 bases clipped from V and 7 bases from J, the junction kept 10 bases outside the gene matches. Germline-derived CDR1 and CDR2 are MNHEY and SVGAGI. In nucleotides, the CDR3 is TGTGCCAGCAGTTCCCACCTAGCGGGGGTCAGGAATGAGCAGTTCTTC. Amino acids: CASSSHLAGVRNEQFF.

The chain employs TRBV6-6 and TRBJ1-2; D is undetermined. This CDR3 is 11 amino acids long. From germline, CDR1 is MNHNY and CDR2 SVGAGI (reference sequence). The ends were cut back, 5 bases at V and 5 bases at J, with 6 bases in the middle. CDR3 nucleotide sequence: TGTGCCAGCAGTCTAACGTATGGCTACACCTTC. It encodes CASSLTYGYTF.

The V call is TRBV7-2, the J call TRBJ1-5; 7 bases are shared with TRBD1. The CDR3 runs 15 residues. Germline V gene data show CDR1 as SGHTA and CDR2 as FQGNSA. The junction had 9 bases not matched to a gene; V was cut back by 5 bases and J by 5 bases. CDR3 coding DNA: TGTGCCAGCAGCATAGGGACAGCCGCGTATCAGCCCCAGCATTTT. Translation gives CASSIGTAAYQPQHF.

This clonotype was seen more than once but under ten times. V gene TRBV20-1 combines with J gene TRBJ2-1, with 7 bases fitting TRBD1. J was trimmed by 7 bases and V by 2 bases; bases with no gene match: 5. The V gene's germline CDR1 is DFQATT and CDR2 SNEGSKA (reference sequence). CDR3 size: 13 residues. CDR3 DNA sequence: TGCAGTGCTAGAAAGGGGGCCGGGAATGAGCAGTTCTTC. Protein product: CSARKGAGNEQFF.

Comment on this clonotype: An end of the junction differs from the germline gene, which may be a read error. J is TRBJ1-4 and V is TRBV6-6; tentative D call: TRBD1 (6 bases). CDR3 length: 13 residues. Germline-derived CDR1 and CDR2 are MNHNY and SVGAGI (reference sequence). This chain's CDR3 is CASEDSTNEKLFF. The CDR3 bases are TGTGCCAGCGAGGACAGCACTAATGAAAAACTTTTTTTT.

This clonotype was found a few times. The rearrangement links TRBV27 to TRBJ2-3; 8 bases are shared with TRBD2. In germline, CDR1 is MNHEY, CDR2 SMNVEV (reference sequence). The CDR3 runs 15 residues. V lost 7 bases and J lost 8; bases outside the gene matches: 14. The CDR3 coding sequence is TGTGCCAGCAAACTCGGGGTGAAGGCGGGGGGTACGCAGTATTTT. It translates to CASKLGVKAGGTQYF.